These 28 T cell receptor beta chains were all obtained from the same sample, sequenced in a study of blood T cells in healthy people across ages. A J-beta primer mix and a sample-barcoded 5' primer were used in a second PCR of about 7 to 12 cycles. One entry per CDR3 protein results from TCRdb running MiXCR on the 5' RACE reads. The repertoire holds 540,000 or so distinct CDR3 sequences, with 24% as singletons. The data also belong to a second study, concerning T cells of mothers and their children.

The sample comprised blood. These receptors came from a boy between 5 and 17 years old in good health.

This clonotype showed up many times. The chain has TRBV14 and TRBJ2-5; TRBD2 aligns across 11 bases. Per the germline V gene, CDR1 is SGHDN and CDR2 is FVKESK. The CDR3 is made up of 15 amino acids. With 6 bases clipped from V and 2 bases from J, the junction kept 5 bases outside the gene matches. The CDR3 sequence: CASSLAGGYQETQYF. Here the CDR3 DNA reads TGTGCCAGCAGTCTAGCGGGGGGCTATCAAGAGACCCAGTACTTC.

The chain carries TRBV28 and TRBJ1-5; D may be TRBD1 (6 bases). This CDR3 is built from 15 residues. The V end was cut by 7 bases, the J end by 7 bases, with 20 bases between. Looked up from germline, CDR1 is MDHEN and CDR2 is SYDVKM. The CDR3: CASTISAGVEQPQHF. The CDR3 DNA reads TGTGCCAGCACCATAAGTGCAGGGGTAGAACAGCCCCAGCATTTT.

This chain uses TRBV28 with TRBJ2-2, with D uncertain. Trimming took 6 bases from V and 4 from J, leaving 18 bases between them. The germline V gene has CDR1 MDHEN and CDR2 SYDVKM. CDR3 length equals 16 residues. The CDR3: CASRPDGLAGTGELFF. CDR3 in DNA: TGTGCCAGCAGACCCGACGGGCTCGCTGGCACCGGGGAGCTGTTTTTT.

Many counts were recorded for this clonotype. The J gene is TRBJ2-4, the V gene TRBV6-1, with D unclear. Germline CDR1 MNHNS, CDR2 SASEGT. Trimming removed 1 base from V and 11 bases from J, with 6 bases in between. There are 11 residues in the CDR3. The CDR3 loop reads CASSEGAVQYF. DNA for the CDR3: TGTGCCAGCAGTGAAGGAGCAGTTCAGTACTTC.

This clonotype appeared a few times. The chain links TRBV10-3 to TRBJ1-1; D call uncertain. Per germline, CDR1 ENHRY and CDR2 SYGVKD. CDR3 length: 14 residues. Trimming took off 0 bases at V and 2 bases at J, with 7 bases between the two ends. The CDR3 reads CAISESGYNTEAFF. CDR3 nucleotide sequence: TGTGCCATCAGTGAGTCAGGGTATAACACTGAAGCTTTCTTT.

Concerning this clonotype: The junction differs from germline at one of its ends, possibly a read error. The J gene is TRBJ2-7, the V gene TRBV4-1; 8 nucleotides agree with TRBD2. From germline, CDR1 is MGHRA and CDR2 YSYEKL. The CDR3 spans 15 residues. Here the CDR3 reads CASSQIGGGLYEQSF. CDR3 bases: TGCGCCAGCAGCCAGATCGGCGGGGGGCTCTACGAGCAGTCCTTC.

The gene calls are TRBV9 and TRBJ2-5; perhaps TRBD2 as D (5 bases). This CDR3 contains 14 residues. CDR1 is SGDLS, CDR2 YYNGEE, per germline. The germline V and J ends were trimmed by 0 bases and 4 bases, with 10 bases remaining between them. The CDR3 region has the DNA TGTGCCAGCAGCGTAGAGGGTGAGGGAGAGACCCAGTACTTC. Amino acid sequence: CASSVEGEGETQYF.

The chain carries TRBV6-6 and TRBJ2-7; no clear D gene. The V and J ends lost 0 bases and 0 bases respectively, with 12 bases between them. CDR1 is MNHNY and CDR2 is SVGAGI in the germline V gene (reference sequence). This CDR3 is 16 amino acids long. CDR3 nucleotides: TGTGCCAGCAGTTACTCGGTAACGGCAAGCTCCTACGAGCAGTACTTC. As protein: CASSYSVTASSYEQYF.

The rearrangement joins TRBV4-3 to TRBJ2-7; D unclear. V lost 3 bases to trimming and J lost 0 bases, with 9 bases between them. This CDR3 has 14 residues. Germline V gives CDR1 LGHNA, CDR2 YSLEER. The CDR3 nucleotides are TGCGCCAGCAGCCAGTTGGTAAGCTCCTACGAGCAGTACTTC. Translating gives CASSQLVSSYEQYF.

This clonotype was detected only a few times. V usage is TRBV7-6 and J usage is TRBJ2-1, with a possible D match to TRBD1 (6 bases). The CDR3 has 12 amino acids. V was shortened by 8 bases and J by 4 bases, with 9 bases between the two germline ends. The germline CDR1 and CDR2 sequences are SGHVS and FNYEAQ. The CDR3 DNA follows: TGTGCCAGCCGGGACATTTACAATGAGCAGTTCTTC. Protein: CASRDIYNEQFF.

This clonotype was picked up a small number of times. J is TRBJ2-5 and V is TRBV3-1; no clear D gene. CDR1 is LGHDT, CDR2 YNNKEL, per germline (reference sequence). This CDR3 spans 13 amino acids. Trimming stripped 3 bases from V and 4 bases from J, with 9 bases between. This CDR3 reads CASSQGSGETQYF. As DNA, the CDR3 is TGTGCCAGCAGCCAGGGATCTGGAGAGACCCAGTACTTC.

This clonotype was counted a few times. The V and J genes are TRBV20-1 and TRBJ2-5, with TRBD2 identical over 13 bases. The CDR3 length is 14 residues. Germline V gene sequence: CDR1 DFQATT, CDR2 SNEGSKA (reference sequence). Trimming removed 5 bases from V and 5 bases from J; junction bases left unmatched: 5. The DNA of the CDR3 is TGCAGTGCTTCCAAGACTAGCGGGGGGGAGACCCAGTACTTC. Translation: CSASKTSGGETQYF.

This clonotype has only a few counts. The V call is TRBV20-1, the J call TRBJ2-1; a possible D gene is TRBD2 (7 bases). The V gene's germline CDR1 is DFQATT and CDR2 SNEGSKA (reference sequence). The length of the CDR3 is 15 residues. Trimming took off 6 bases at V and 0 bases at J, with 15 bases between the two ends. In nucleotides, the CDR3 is TGCAGTGCCAGGGGAGGGGGACCCTCCTACAATGAGCAGTTCTTC. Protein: CSARGGGPSYNEQFF.

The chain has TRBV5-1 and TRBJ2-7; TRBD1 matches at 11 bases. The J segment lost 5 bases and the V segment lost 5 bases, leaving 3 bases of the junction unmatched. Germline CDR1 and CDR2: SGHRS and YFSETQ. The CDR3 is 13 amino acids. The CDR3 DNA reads TGCGCCAGCAGTGGGACAGGGGGGAACGAGCAGTACTTC. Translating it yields CASSGTGGNEQYF.

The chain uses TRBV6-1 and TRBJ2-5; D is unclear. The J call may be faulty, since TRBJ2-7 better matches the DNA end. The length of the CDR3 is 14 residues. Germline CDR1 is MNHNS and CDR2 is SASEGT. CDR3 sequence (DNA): TGTGCCAGCAGTGAACTCCAGGACTCCTACGAGCAGTACTTC. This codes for CASSELQDSYEQYF.

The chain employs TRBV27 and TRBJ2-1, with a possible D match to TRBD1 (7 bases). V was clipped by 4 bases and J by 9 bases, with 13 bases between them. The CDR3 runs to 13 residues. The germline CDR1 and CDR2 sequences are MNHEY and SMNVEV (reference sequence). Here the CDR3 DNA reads TGTGCCAGCAGTTGGGGGCAGGGGGGTGAGCAGTTCTTC. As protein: CASSWGQGGEQFF.

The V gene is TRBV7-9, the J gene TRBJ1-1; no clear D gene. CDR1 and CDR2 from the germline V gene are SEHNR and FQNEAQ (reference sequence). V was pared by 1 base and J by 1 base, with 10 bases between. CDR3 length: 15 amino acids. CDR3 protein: CASSLVERGNTEAFF. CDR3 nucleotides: TGTGCCAGCAGCTTAGTCGAACGAGGGAACACTGAAGCTTTCTTT.

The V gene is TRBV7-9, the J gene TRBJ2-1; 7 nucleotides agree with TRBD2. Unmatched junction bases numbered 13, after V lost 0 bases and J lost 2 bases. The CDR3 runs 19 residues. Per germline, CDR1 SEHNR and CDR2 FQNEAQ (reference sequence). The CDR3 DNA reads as TGTGCCAGCAGCTTAGCTGGGGGAGGGGCCCCGGGACCCTACAATGAGCAGTTCTTC. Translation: CASSLAGGGAPGPYNEQFF.

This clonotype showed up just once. CDR3 in DNA: TGCGCCAGCAGCCAAGGACAGGGGGGACAGACCCAGTACTTC. Its protein is CASSQGQGGQTQYF. J is TRBJ2-5 and V is TRBV4-3; 9 positions agree with TRBD1. There are 14 residues in the CDR3. Germline V gives CDR1 LGHNA, CDR2 YSLEER. V shed 1 base and J 6 bases; nucleotides not matched to a gene: 3.

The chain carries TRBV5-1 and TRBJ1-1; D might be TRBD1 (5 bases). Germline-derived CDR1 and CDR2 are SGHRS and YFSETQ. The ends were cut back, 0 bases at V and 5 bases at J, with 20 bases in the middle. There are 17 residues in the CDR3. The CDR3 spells CASSLAVSEGTPTEAFF. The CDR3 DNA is TGCGCCAGCAGCTTGGCGGTATCGGAGGGGACGCCTACTGAAGCTTTCTTT.

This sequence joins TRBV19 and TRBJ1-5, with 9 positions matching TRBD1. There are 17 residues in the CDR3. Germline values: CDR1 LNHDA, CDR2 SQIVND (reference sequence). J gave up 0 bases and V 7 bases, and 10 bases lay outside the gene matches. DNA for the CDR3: TGTGCCAGTACCTCCGGGACAGGGTTTTATAGCAATCAGCCCCAGCATTTT. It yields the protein CASTSGTGFYSNQPQHF.

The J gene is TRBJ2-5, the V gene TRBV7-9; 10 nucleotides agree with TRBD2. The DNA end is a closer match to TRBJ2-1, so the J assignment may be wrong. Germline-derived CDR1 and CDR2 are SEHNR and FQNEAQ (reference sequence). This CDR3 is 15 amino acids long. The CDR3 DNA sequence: TGTGCCAGCAGCTTAACAACTAGCGGGGATGCTGAGCAGTTCTTC. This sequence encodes CASSLTTSGDAEQFF.

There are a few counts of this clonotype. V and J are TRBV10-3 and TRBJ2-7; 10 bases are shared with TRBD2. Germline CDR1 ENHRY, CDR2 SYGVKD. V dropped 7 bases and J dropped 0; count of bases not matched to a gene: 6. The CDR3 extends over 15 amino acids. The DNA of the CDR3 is TGTGCCATCAAAGCGGGAGGGATAAGCTCCTACGAGCAGTACTTC. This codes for CAIKAGGISSYEQYF.

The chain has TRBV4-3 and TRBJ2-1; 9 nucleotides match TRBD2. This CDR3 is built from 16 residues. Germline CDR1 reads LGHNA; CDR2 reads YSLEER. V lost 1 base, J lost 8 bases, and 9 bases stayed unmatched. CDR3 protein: CASSQGLYASGDEQFF. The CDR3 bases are TGCGCCAGCAGCCAAGGTCTATATGCTAGCGGGGATGAGCAGTTCTTC.

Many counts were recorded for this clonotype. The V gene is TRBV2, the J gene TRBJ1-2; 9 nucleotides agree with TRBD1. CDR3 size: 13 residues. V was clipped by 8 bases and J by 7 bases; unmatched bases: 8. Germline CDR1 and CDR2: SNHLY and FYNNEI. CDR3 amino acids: CASRNRGLGGYTF. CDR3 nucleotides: TGTGCCAGCCGAAACAGGGGGCTTGGTGGCTACACCTTC.

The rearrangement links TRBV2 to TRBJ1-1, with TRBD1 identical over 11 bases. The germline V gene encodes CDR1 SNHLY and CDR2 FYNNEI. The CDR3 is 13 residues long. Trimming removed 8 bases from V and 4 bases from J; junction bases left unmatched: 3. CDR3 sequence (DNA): TGTGCCAGCGAGGGGACAGGGGGCACTGAAGCTTTCTTT. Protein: CASEGTGGTEAFF. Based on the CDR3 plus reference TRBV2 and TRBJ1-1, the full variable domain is EPEVTQTPSHQVTQMGQEVILRCVPISNHLYFYWYRQILGQKVEFLVSFYNNEISEKSEIFDDQFSVERPDGSNFTLKIRSTKLEDSAMYFCASEGTGGTEAFFGQGTRLTVV.

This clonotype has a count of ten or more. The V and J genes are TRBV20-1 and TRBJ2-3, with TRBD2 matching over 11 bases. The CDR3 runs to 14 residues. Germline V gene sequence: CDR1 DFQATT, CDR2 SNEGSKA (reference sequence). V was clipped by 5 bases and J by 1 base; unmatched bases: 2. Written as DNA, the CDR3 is TGCAGTGCTCGACTAGCGGGGCGCACAGATACGCAGTATTTT. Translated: CSARLAGRTDTQYF.

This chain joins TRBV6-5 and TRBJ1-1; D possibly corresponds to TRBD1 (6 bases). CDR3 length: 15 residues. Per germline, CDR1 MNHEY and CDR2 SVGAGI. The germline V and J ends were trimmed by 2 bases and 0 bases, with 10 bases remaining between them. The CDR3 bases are TGTGCCAGCAGTTACGGGAGGGGGATGAACACTGAAGCTTTCTTT. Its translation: CASSYGRGMNTEAFF.